This T cell receptor beta chain was observed in a study of blood T cells in healthy people across ages. On the study more broadly: Template switching caught about one barcoded beta molecule for each two T cells.

Then a second PCR, running roughly 7 to 11 cycles, was carried out with a sample-barcoded 5' primer and a J-beta primer mix. TCRdb ran MiXCR on the 5' RACE reads and lists one entry per CDR3 protein. The table has about 840,000 distinct CDR3 sequences, almost 30% seen once. The sample providers were healthy Caucasian people from Russia, aged roughly 6 to 95. Extraction yielded at least 5 micrograms of total RNA per sample. These data also featured in a second study, about T cells of mothers and their children. Per that paper: At a rate of about 1.5 ug per 15 ul, cDNA synthesis received all of the extracted RNA.

The receptor was isolated from a woman in her thirties or forties in good health. Input material: blood.

CDR3 in amino acids: CASSSQGQLTNTEAFF. The CDR3 DNA is TGCGCCAGCAGCTCCCAGGGACAGCTCACGAACACTGAAGCTTTCTTT. V and J are TRBV5-1 and TRBJ1-1; TRBD1 aligns across 7 bases. CDR1 is SGHRS and CDR2 is YFSETQ in the germline V gene. This CDR3 is 16 amino acids long. J gave up 1 base and V 3 bases, and 9 bases lay outside the gene matches.